The clone carrying this TCR beta chain was detected only once. The V gene end was trimmed by 8 bases and the J gene end by 10 bases; junction bases not matched to a gene: 11. The V gene's germline CDR1 is ENHRY and CDR2 SYGVKD. This CDR3 comprises 14 residues. The source of the sample is a study of shared clonotypes between healthy human individuals. TCRdb keeps only in-frame clones here, not all; method: immunoSEQ multiplex PCR. The sample carries hundreds of thousands of clones, around 96% recorded once. V gene TRBV10-3 combines with J gene TRBJ2-1; 10 bases match TRBD2. What was sequenced was naive CD4+ T cells sorted from blood. Sample subset: CD45RA+ positively selected. The TCR comes from a woman under 40 in good health. Here the CDR3 reads CAIGRMLAGDEQFF. CDR3 DNA: TGTGCCATCGGCCGGATGCTAGCGGGAGACGAGCAGTTCTTC.